These T cell receptor beta chains were read from a single sample in a study of shared clonotypes between healthy human individuals. Profiling relied on immunoSEQ multiplex PCR, and the TCRdb table lists in-frame clones only, not all of them. The data contain approximately 500,000 clones, approximately 78% of them seen just once; the ten biggest clones take up about 12%. The specimen was PBMCs. The receptor source for this set is a woman aged 40 to 49 in good health. Some clones in this sample may be carry-over from other donors' samples. CDR3s include the opening cysteine and the closing phenylalanine or tryptophan. Each record gives: CDR3 protein, CDR3 DNA, clone size, D gene, J gene, V gene. D genes are given only for firm matches. The size entry is marked missing in some rows and otherwise reads once, few, many or a size class.

CDR3: CSVDTRGQAYEQYF; DNA: TGCAGCGTTGACACGCGCGGGCAAGCCTACGAGCAGTACTTC; size: .; D: .; J: TRBJ2-7; V: TRBV29-1
CDR3: CASSQDLDLAGGYEQYF; DNA: TGTGCCAGCAGCCAAGATCTCGATCTAGCGGGAGGCTACGAGCAGTACTTC; size: .; D: TRBD2; J: TRBJ2-7; V: TRBV4-2
CDR3: CSARPTGDDGNTIYF; DNA: TGCAGCGCACGCCCTACTGGGGACGATGGAAACACCATATATTTT; size: .; D: .; J: TRBJ1-3; V: TRBV29-1
CDR3: CASSQGGGADNEKLFF; DNA: TGTGCCAGCAGCCAAGGCGGGGGGGCGGATAATGAAAAACTGTTTTTT; size: .; D: .; J: TRBJ1-4; V: TRBV5-4
CDR3: CATSNQDSLNEKLFF; DNA: TGTGCCACCAGCAACCAGGACAGCCTGAATGAAAAACTGTTTTTT; size: .; D: .; J: TRBJ1-4; V: TRBV15
CDR3: CASSYSGSASYEQYF; DNA: TGTGCCAGCTCATATAGCGGGAGTGCCTCCTACGAGCAGTACTTC; size: .; D: TRBD2; J: TRBJ2-7; V: TRBV18
CDR3: CASHKGGDWYEQYF; DNA: TGTGCCAGCCACAAAGGGGGCGATTGGTACGAGCAGTACTTC; size: .; D: TRBD1; J: TRBJ2-7; V: TRBV27
CDR3: CAWSSDSNQPQHF; DNA: TGTGCCTGGAGTTCGGATAGCAATCAGCCCCAGCATTTT; size: many; D: .; J: TRBJ1-5; V: TRBV30
CDR3: CASSLTGNSYEQYF; DNA: TGTGCCAGTAGTTTGACAGGGAATTCCTACGAGCAGTACTTC; size: many; D: TRBD1; J: TRBJ2-7; V: TRBV19
CDR3: CASSLMGFGTDTQYF; DNA: TGTGCCAGCAGTTTAATGGGGTTTGGCACAGATACGCAGTATTTT; size: .; D: .; J: TRBJ2-3; V: TRBV27
CDR3: CASSSGGGQNTQYF; DNA: TGTGCCAGCAGCTCCGGCGGAGGGCAAAATACGCAGTATTTT; size: .; D: .; J: TRBJ2-3; V: TRBV7-3
CDR3: CASSYSQLGIQYF; DNA: TGTGCCAGCAGTTACAGCCAGCTGGGCATTCAGTACTTC; size: few; D: .; J: TRBJ2-4; V: TRBV7-2
CDR3: CASSFRDRNTGELFF; DNA: TGTGCCAGCAGCTTCCGGGACAGAAACACCGGGGAGCTGTTTTTT; size: .; D: TRBD1; J: TRBJ2-2; V: TRBV5-6
CDR3: CASSFFRQGGTGELFF; DNA: TGCGCCAGCAGCTTCTTTCGACAGGGTGGGACCGGGGAGCTGTTTTTT; size: once; D: TRBD1; J: TRBJ2-2; V: TRBV5-1
CDR3: CASRSGGSYEQYF; DNA: TGTGCCAGCAGATCCGGGGGGAGCTACGAGCAGTACTTC; size: few; D: TRBD2; J: TRBJ2-7; V: TRBV28
CDR3: CASSSMFGTDTQYF; DNA: TGTGCCAGCAGTTCAATGTTCGGCACAGATACGCAGTATTTT; size: .; D: .; J: TRBJ2-3; V: TRBV2
CDR3: CASRIPHDRGLGYTF; DNA: TGTGCCAGCAGAATACCACACGACAGGGGGCTAGGCTACACCTTC; size: few; D: TRBD1; J: TRBJ1-2; V: TRBV28
CDR3: CASSKRQGWEQFF; DNA: TGTGCCAGCAGCAAACGGCAGGGTTGGGAGCAGTTCTTC; size: .; D: .; J: TRBJ2-1; V: TRBV7-7
CDR3: CASSFAVAGGGETQYF; DNA: TGTGCCAGCAGCTTTGCAGTAGCGGGAGGGGGAGAGACCCAGTACTTC; size: .; D: TRBD2; J: TRBJ2-5; V: TRBV7-7
CDR3: CASSQDGGYNEQFF; DNA: TGCGCCAGCAGCCAAGATGGAGGGTACAATGAGCAGTTCTTC; size: few; D: .; J: TRBJ2-1; V: TRBV4-3
CDR3: CASSYGGQLNTEAFF; DNA: TGTGCCAGCAGTTACGGCGGACAGCTGAACACTGAAGCTTTCTTT; size: .; D: .; J: TRBJ1-1; V: TRBV6-5
CDR3: CASSPSQAFNQPQHF; DNA: TGTGCCAGCAGCCCGAGCCAAGCTTTTAATCAGCCCCAGCATTTT; size: few; D: .; J: TRBJ1-5; V: TRBV5-6
CDR3: CASSWGTANANYGYTF; DNA: TGTGCCAGCAGCTGGGGTACGGCAAACGCTAACTATGGCTACACCTTC; size: .; D: .; J: TRBJ1-2; V: TRBV5-5
CDR3: CASSLESGSMDEQFF; DNA: TGTGCCAGCAGCTTGGAAAGCGGGAGTATGGATGAGCAGTTCTTC; size: .; D: TRBD2; J: TRBJ2-1; V: TRBV5-4
CDR3: CASSFGGSSYNEQFF; DNA: TGCGCCAGCAGCTTTGGCGGTAGCTCCTACAATGAGCAGTTCTTC; size: .; D: .; J: TRBJ2-1; V: TRBV5-1
CDR3: CASSVGLAGNNEQFF; DNA: TGTGCCAGCAGCGTGGGGCTAGCGGGAAACAATGAGCAGTTCTTC; size: .; D: TRBD2; J: TRBJ2-1; V: TRBV7-7
CDR3: CASNAGLYEQYF; DNA: TGTGCCAGCAACGCTGGGCTCTACGAGCAGTACTTC; size: .; D: .; J: TRBJ2-7; V: TRBV28
CDR3: CASSLSGGLDTQYF; DNA: TGTGCCAGCAGCCTGTCTGGTGGTTTAGATACGCAGTATTTT; size: many; D: .; J: TRBJ2-3; V: TRBV7-2
CDR3: CASSKGLKETQYF; DNA: TGCGCCAGCAGTAAGGGACTAAAAGAGACCCAGTACTTC; size: .; D: TRBD2; J: TRBJ2-5; V: TRBV7-9
CDR3: CSAEGGAFF; DNA: TGCAGCGCCGAGGGGGGAGCTTTCTTT; size: .; D: .; J: TRBJ1-1; V: TRBV29-1
CDR3: CASSYSQGAYEQYF; DNA: TGTGCCAGCAGTTACTCTCAGGGGGCCTACGAGCAGTACTTC; size: .; D: TRBD1; J: TRBJ2-7; V: TRBV6-5
CDR3: CASSLVALLLKTQYF; DNA: TGTGCCAGCAGCTTGGTAGCGCTCCTGTTAAAGACCCAGTACTTC; size: .; D: .; J: TRBJ2-5; V: TRBV5-8
CDR3: CASSPRTGNEAFF; DNA: TGTGCCAGTAGTCCAAGGACAGGGAATGAAGCTTTCTTT; size: .; D: TRBD1; J: TRBJ1-1; V: TRBV19
CDR3: CASKGDTGELFF; DNA: TGTGCCAGTAAAGGGGACACCGGGGAGCTGTTTTTT; size: .; D: .; J: TRBJ2-2; V: TRBV19
CDR3: CASSYTAGVVDTQYF; DNA: TGTGCCAGCAGCTATACAGCGGGAGTGGTAGATACGCAGTATTTT; size: .; D: TRBD2; J: TRBJ2-3; V: TRBV5-5
CDR3: CASGWGTTSYEQYF; DNA: TGTGCCAGCGGATGGGGGACCACCTCCTACGAGCAGTACTTC; size: few; D: .; J: TRBJ2-7; V: TRBV6-1
CDR3: CASSTYRTSGRTGELFF; DNA: TGTGCCAGCAGCACTTATCGGACTAGCGGGAGGACCGGGGAGCTGTTTTTT; size: .; D: TRBD2; J: TRBJ2-2; V: TRBV5-4
CDR3: CASSLVGGYEQYF; DNA: TGTGCCAGCAGCCTTGTGGGGGGCTACGAGCAGTACTTC; size: .; D: .; J: TRBJ2-7; V: TRBV7-9
CDR3: CASESAGTGELFF; DNA: TGTGCCAGCGAGTCCGCGGGCACCGGGGAGCTGTTTTTT; size: .; D: .; J: TRBJ2-2; V: TRBV6-4
CDR3: CASSLLPRGLAGLETQYF; DNA: TGCGCCAGCAGCCTTCTCCCTCGGGGACTAGCGGGGCTGGAGACCCAGTACTTC; size: .; D: TRBD2; J: TRBJ2-5; V: TRBV4-1
CDR3: CASSPSGSSYNEQFF; DNA: TGTGCCAGCAGCCCAAGCGGGAGCTCCTACAATGAGCAGTTCTTC; size: .; D: TRBD2; J: TRBJ2-1; V: TRBV11-2
CDR3: CASSLDRGVYGYTF; DNA: TGCGCCAGCAGCTTAGACAGGGGGGTGTACGGCTACACCTTC; size: few; D: TRBD1; J: TRBJ1-2; V: TRBV5-1
CDR3: CASSGIEGDYNEQFF; DNA: TGTGCCAGCAGTGGGATAGAAGGGGACTACAATGAGCAGTTCTTC; size: .; D: .; J: TRBJ2-1; V: TRBV28
CDR3: CASSIQGRHNEQFF; DNA: TGTGCCAGTAGTATACAGGGGCGGCACAATGAGCAGTTCTTC; size: .; D: .; J: TRBJ2-1; V: TRBV19
CDR3: CASSPAGGFEYEQYF; DNA: TGTGCCAGCAGCCCCGCAGGGGGGTTTGAGTACGAGCAGTACTTC; size: .; D: .; J: TRBJ2-7; V: TRBV7-2
CDR3: CASSSRLAGGKDTQYF; DNA: TGTGCCAGCAGCTCCCGACTAGCGGGAGGAAAAGATACGCAGTATTTT; size: .; D: TRBD2; J: TRBJ2-3; V: TRBV5-4
CDR3: CASSPRGVGNQPQHF; DNA: TGTGCCAGTAGTCCCCGCGGGGTGGGCAATCAGCCCCAGCATTTT; size: .; D: .; J: TRBJ1-5; V: TRBV19
CDR3: CASSLGPVDPYEQYF; DNA: TGTGCCAGCAGCTTGGGTCCAGTCGATCCCTACGAGCAGTACTTC; size: once; D: .; J: TRBJ2-7; V: TRBV5-4
CDR3: CASSSSFGGAHYNEQFF; DNA: TGTGCCAGCAGCTCTAGTTTTGGGGGAGCTCACTACAATGAGCAGTTCTTC; size: .; D: .; J: TRBJ2-1; V: TRBV11-3
CDR3: CASSVGIYPYEQYF; DNA: TGTGCCAGCAGCGTAGGAATTTACCCCTACGAGCAGTACTTC; size: few; D: .; J: TRBJ2-7; V: TRBV9
CDR3: CASSPPSTEYEQYF; DNA: TGTGCCAGCTCACCACCCTCAACAGAATACGAGCAGTACTTC; size: once; D: .; J: TRBJ2-7; V: TRBV18
CDR3: CASGQYSNQPQHF; DNA: TGTGCCAGCGGACAGTATAGCAATCAGCCCCAGCATTTT; size: .; D: .; J: TRBJ1-5; V: TRBV28
CDR3: CASSRGGRTQETRYF; DNA: TGTGCCAGCAGCCGGGGGGGGCGGACCCAAGAGACCCGGTACTTC; size: .; D: TRBD2; J: TRBJ2-5; V: TRBV11-2
CDR3: CASSFGQVASYEQYF; DNA: TGTGCCAGCAGCTTCGGACAGGTGGCTTCCTACGAGCAGTACTTC; size: .; D: TRBD1; J: TRBJ2-7; V: TRBV7-9
CDR3: CASSRGLADYEQYF; DNA: TGTGCCAGCAGCCGGGGACTAGCGGACTACGAGCAGTACTTC; size: .; D: TRBD2; J: TRBJ2-7; V: TRBV2
CDR3: CASRQSKEANEKLFF; DNA: TGTGCCAGCAGGCAGTCGAAGGAGGCCAATGAAAAACTGTTTTTT; size: .; D: .; J: TRBJ1-4; V: TRBV6-1
CDR3: CASSLSETSEQYF; DNA: TGCGCCAGCAGCTTGTCTGAAACTTCCGAGCAGTACTTC; size: .; D: .; J: TRBJ2-7; V: TRBV5-1
CDR3: CASSIEATGELFF; DNA: TGCGCCAGCAGCATAGAAGCGACCGGGGAGCTGTTTTTT; size: few; D: .; J: TRBJ2-2; V: TRBV5-1
CDR3: CASSPPPGQGSLNEQFF; DNA: TGTGCCAGCTCACCGCCGCCGGGACAGGGATCCCTCAATGAGCAGTTCTTC; size: .; D: TRBD1; J: TRBJ2-1; V: TRBV18
CDR3: CASSRRLPGEETQYF; DNA: TGTGCCAGCAGTCGTCGACTCCCCGGGGAAGAGACCCAGTACTTC; size: .; D: .; J: TRBJ2-5; V: TRBV28